What follows are 13 T cell receptor beta chains derived from one specimen sequenced in a study of T cell clonotyping in hematopoietic cell transplantation. Method: immunoSEQ multiplex PCR; TCRdb's copy keeps in-frame clones and lacks some. This repertoire shows some 2,900 clones, just under 80% found once; its top ten account for about a third. The sample was peripheral blood mononuclear cells, taken 180 days after allogeneic stem cell transplant. The receptors here all came from a male patient between 60 and 69 years old who had an allogeneic stem cell transplant, so T cells may come from the graft donor. Some clones in this sample may be carry-over from other donors' samples.

The chain is built from TRBV15 and TRBJ1-6; D unclear. V was trimmed by 0 bases and J by 9 bases, leaving 6 bases between them. Germline values: CDR1 LNHNV, CDR2 YYDKDF (reference sequence). This CDR3 region has 13 residues. Here the CDR3 DNA reads TGTGCCACCAGCAGAGAAGATGGTTCACCCCTCCACTTT. This gives the protein CATSREDGSPLHF.

The rearrangement joins TRBV4-3 to TRBJ1-2; unclear D gene. Trimming removed 0 bases at V and 6 bases at J, with 8 bases between. CDR1 is LGHNA, CDR2 YSLEER, per germline. There are 13 residues in the CDR3. The CDR3 DNA sequence: TGCGCCAGCAGCCAAGATCTTGGGAATGGCTACACCTTC. Translation: CASSQDLGNGYTF.

The genes are TRBV30 and TRBJ1-2, with 9 bases fitting TRBD1. V lost 4 bases, J lost 2 bases, and 5 bases stayed unmatched. This CDR3 is built from 14 residues. Germline V CDR1 and CDR2: GTSNPN, SVGIG (reference sequence). This CDR3 is CAWTTQGANYGYTF. The DNA of the CDR3 is TGTGCCTGGACCACACAGGGGGCAAACTATGGCTACACCTTC.

This clone was seen a single time. The chain couples TRBV29-1 to TRBJ1-2, with no clear D. V lost 4 bases and J lost 2, with 11 bases in between. This CDR3 spans 13 amino acids. Germline CDR1 reads SQVTM; CDR2 reads ANQGSEA. The CDR3 reads CSVGYSLNYGYTF. The CDR3 nucleotides are TGCAGCGTTGGTTACTCTCTCAACTATGGCTACACCTTC.

This clone was picked up one time. V and J are TRBV30 and TRBJ1-6; D remains unclear. This CDR3 is 13 amino acids long. Germline CDR1 GTSNPN, CDR2 SVGIG (reference sequence). Trimming pared 2 bases from V and 7 bases from J, leaving 9 bases between. The CDR3 reads CAWSTTPNSPLHF. The CDR3 DNA reads as TGTGCCTGGAGTACTACCCCCAATTCACCCCTCCACTTT.

The rearrangement uses TRBV4-2 and TRBJ2-7; D remains unclear. This CDR3 is built from 12 residues. Per germline, CDR1 LGHNA and CDR2 YNFKEQ. V was cut by 0 bases and J by 5 bases, with 5 bases left in between. CDR3 in amino acids: CASSQDLHEQYF. CDR3 DNA sequence: TGTGCCAGCAGCCAAGACTTACACGAGCAGTACTTC.

V is TRBV10-1 and J is TRBJ2-2; no clear D. The CDR3 spans 11 residues. Germline V lookup: CDR1 WNHNN, CDR2 SYGVQD (reference sequence). V gave up 4 bases and J gave up 7 bases, with 4 bases separating them. The CDR3 region has the DNA TGCGCCAGCAGTGTCGGCGGGGAGCTGTTTTTT. It translates to CASSVGGELFF.

This chain connects TRBV30 to TRBJ2-7, with 11 bases fitting TRBD2. Trimming took 6 bases from V and 2 from J; bases not matched to a gene: 12. This CDR3 is built from 16 residues. Germline V gene lookup returns CDR1 GTSNPN and CDR2 SVGIG (reference sequence). Here the CDR3 DNA reads TGTGCCTGCACAGGGACTAGCGGATACCAAGCCTACGAGCAGTACTTC. Encoded protein: CACTGTSGYQAYEQYF.

By share, this clone counts as large. The chain joins TRBV19 to TRBJ1-5; 7 nucleotides line up with TRBD1. J gave up 3 bases and V 9 bases, and 8 bases lay outside the gene matches. Germline values: CDR1 LNHDA, CDR2 SQIVND (reference sequence). CDR3 length equals 14 residues. The chain's CDR3 is CASDDRASNQPQHF. In nucleotides, the CDR3 is TGTGCCAGCGATGACAGGGCCTCCAATCAGCCCCAGCATTTT.

The rearrangement uses TRBV2 and TRBJ2-3; 12 bases match TRBD2. Germline trimming cut 3 bases from V and 4 bases from J; bases unmatched to any gene: 5. CDR1 is SNHLY and CDR2 is FYNNEI in the germline V gene. The CDR3 extends over 16 amino acids. This CDR3 reads CASSEVLAGGPDTQYF. The CDR3 DNA follows: TGTGCCAGCAGTGAGGTTCTAGCGGGAGGGCCAGATACGCAGTATTTT.

The chain has TRBV5-6 and TRBJ1-4; 7 bases align to TRBD1. The J segment lost 7 bases and the V segment lost 4 bases, leaving 4 bases of the junction unmatched. Germline CDR1 reads SGHDT; CDR2 reads YYEEEE. CDR3 length equals 13 residues. The CDR3 DNA sequence: TGTGCCAGCAGCCAGACAGGGCCTGAAAAACTGTTTTTT. This encodes CASSQTGPEKLFF.

This sequence joins TRBV30 and TRBJ1-5; D gene uncertain. Germline loops: CDR1 GTSNPN, CDR2 SVGIG (reference sequence). The V end lost 0 bases, the J end lost 4 bases, and 10 bases lay between the germline ends. CDR3 length: 14 amino acids. DNA for the CDR3: TGTGCCTGGAGTGTATGGGATCTTAATCAGCCCCAGCATTTT. Protein: CAWSVWDLNQPQHF.

V and J are TRBV6-5 and TRBJ1-3; D is ambiguous. CDR3 length: 13 residues. CDR1 is MNHEY and CDR2 is SVGAGI in the germline V gene. The V end was cut by 6 bases, the J end by 1 base, with 7 bases between. CDR3 region: CASSPTSGNTIYF. DNA for the CDR3: TGTGCCAGCAGCCCGACATCTGGAAACACCATATATTTT.